This entry describes one T cell receptor beta chain. Its antigen is unidentified. This sample was taken from a study of T-cell reconstitution after alpha-beta-depleted transplantation in children. Study-level findings and limits: The origin of alpha-beta T cells about two months after transplant was reportedly several hundred expanded graft clones. The origin of high day-60 TCRbeta diversity in some patients lay in surviving recipient T cells and thymic progenitors. One year post-transplant, T-cell counts and diversity were largely derived from T cells produced anew.

There are 14 residues in the CDR3. V dropped 7 bases and J dropped 10; count of bases not matched to a gene: 7. Germline V lookup: CDR1 SGHRS, CDR2 YFSETQ. During its preparation, the TCRbeta library received unique molecular identifiers. TCRdb processed the PCR reads anew with MiXCR; each CDR3 protein has one entry. Of hundreds of thousands of distinct CDR3 sequences detected, roughly a sixth appear once; the ten largest clones hold 40% to 50%. This receptor was taken from a male patient aged 2 to 9 who had a stem cell transplant for acute lymphoblastic leukemia, so the T cells may come from the graft donor. The chain employs TRBV5-1 and TRBJ2-1; TRBD2 aligns across 14 bases. The specimen was PBMCs, mostly from graft donor cells, collected 360 days after TCRalphabeta/CD19-depleted stem cell transplant. In DNA, the CDR3 is TGCGCCAGCCGGGGGACTAGCGGGAGACCCGAGCAGTTCTTC. It codes for CASRGTSGRPEQFF.